Listed below are T cell receptor beta chains from one sample, sequenced in a study of OX40 agonist ivuxolimab in advanced cancers. Assay used: immunoSEQ multiplex PCR; TCRdb lists only in-frame clones, some missing. Of 45,000 to 60,000 clones in the sample, less than 90% were seen once. The sample in question was CD4+ or CD8+ T cells sorted from blood, obtained in a trial of the OX40 agonist ivuxolimab. The receptors were gathered from an adult with an advanced solid tumor such as melanoma, head and neck, liver or kidney cancer. Both conserved end residues are part of each CDR3. The D gene is left open where the match is weak. Size values are once, few and many counts, or a class for expanded clones, and some rows have none.

clone size | J gene | D gene | V gene | CDR3 protein | CDR3 DNA
. | TRBJ1-5 | . | TRBV28 | CASSPTREYQPQHF | TGTGCCAGCAGCCCTACAAGAGAGTATCAGCCCCAGCATTTT
few | TRBJ1-6 | . | TRBV7-6 | CASSLDANSPLHF | TGTGCCAGCAGCTTAGACGCTAATTCACCCCTCCACTTT
. | TRBJ2-7 | . | TRBV19 | CASSPRGGEQYF | TGTGCCAGTAGTCCCCGGGGCGGCGAGCAGTACTTC
. | TRBJ1-6 | . | TRBV28 | CASSPGTTSSYNSPLHF | TGTGCCAGCAGCCCAGGAACAACGAGCTCCTATAATTCACCCCTCCACTTT
. | TRBJ2-7 | TRBD2 | TRBV27 | CASSLSGGNYEQYF | TGTGCCAGCAGTTTATCCGGGGGGAACTACGAGCAGTACTTC
. | TRBJ1-1 | . | TRBV7-2 | CASSWQGVDTEAFF | TGTGCCAGCAGCTGGCAGGGCGTGGACACTGAAGCTTTCTTT
. | TRBJ2-1 | . | TRBV28 | CASSLTALYNEQFF | TGTGCCAGCAGTTTGACAGCGCTTTACAATGAGCAGTTCTTC
. | TRBJ1-3 | . | TRBV5-4 | CASSSHSGNTIYF | TGTGCCAGCAGCTCGCACTCTGGAAACACCATATATTTT
few | TRBJ1-5 | TRBD1 | TRBV27 | CASSNRGDNQPQHF | TGTGCCAGCAGTAACAGGGGGGATAATCAGCCCCAGCATTTT
. | TRBJ1-5 | . | TRBV9 | CASSTGGAGYQPQHF | TGTGCCAGCAGCACCGGCGGAGCAGGCTATCAGCCCCAGCATTTT
once | TRBJ1-5 | . | TRBV19 | CASSISGRQPQHF | TGTGCCAGTAGTATTTCAGGGCGTCAGCCCCAGCATTTT
once | TRBJ2-2 | . | TRBV6-4 | CASSGLGGELFF | TGTGCCAGCAGCGGTCTAGGCGGGGAGCTGTTTTTT
once | TRBJ2-7 | TRBD1 | TRBV10-3 | CAISDAGTGDGYEQYF | TGTGCCATCAGTGATGCCGGGACAGGGGACGGTTACGAGCAGTACTTC
. | TRBJ1-2 | . | TRBV6-5 | CASRTRTVLNGYTF | TGTGCCAGCAGGACCCGGACAGTTCTTAATGGCTACACCTTC
. | TRBJ1-3 | . | TRBV7-8 | CASSLVTSSGNTIYF | TGTGCCAGCAGCTTGGTCACGAGCTCTGGAAACACCATATATTTT
. | TRBJ2-1 | TRBD1 | TRBV6-5 | CASSYSGQGGEQFF | TGTGCCAGCAGTTACTCTGGACAGGGGGGGGAGCAGTTCTTC
. | TRBJ2-5 | TRBD1 | TRBV9 | CASSVEGDREETQYF | TGTGCCAGCAGCGTAGAGGGGGACAGGGAAGAGACCCAGTACTTC
. | TRBJ1-1 | TRBD1 | TRBV19 | CASSATGGTEAFF | TGTGCCAGTAGTGCTACAGGGGGGACTGAAGCTTTCTTT
. | TRBJ2-3 | TRBD2 | TRBV5-4 | CASSSLAGGITDTQYF | TGTGCCAGCAGCTCCTTAGCGGGGGGAATCACAGATACGCAGTATTTT